Listed below are T cell receptor beta chains from one sample, sequenced in a study of beta chain features in type 1 diabetes. Method: immunoSEQ multiplex PCR; TCRdb's copy keeps in-frame clones and lacks some. The sample yields some 700,000 clones, around an eighth seen once. Sequencing used naive CD4+ T cells from blood. All receptors come from a man between 18 and 35 years old with type 1 diabetes. Both conserved end residues are part of each CDR3. D genes are given only for firm matches. Clone size is not always given. Where it is, it says once, few, many or a class for expanded clones.

j_call v_call clone_size d_call cdr3_aa cdr3_nt
TRBJ1-4 TRBV7-9 once . CASSLTQREKLFF TGTGCCAGCAGCTTAACCCAACGGGAAAAACTGTTTTTT
TRBJ2-3 TRBV30 once TRBD1 CAWAADRGLVDTQYF TGTGCCTGGGCCGCGGACAGGGGGCTTGTAGATACGCAGTATTTT
TRBJ2-3 TRBV4-2 few TRBD2 CASSQEAASGGVTDTQYF TGTGCCAGCAGCCAAGAGGCGGCTAGCGGGGGAGTCACAGATACGCAGTATTTT
TRBJ1-5 TRBV14 . . CASSQPRGLQHF TGTGCCAGCAGCCAACCGCGGGGGCTCCAGCATTTT
TRBJ1-1 TRBV7-9 . . CASSPGMFDDTEAFF TGTGCCAGCAGCCCCGGGATGTTCGATGACACTGAAGCTTTCTTT
TRBJ1-1 TRBV19 few . CASSIGSANTEAFF TGTGCCAGTAGTATAGGGTCGGCGAACACTGAAGCTTTCTTT
TRBJ1-1 TRBV7-2 . . CASSLDNSGSEAFF TGTGCCAGCAGCTTAGATAATTCGGGGTCCGAAGCTTTCTTT
TRBJ2-2 TRBV6-6 few . CASSPQGGNTGELFF TGTGCCAGCAGTCCTCAGGGTGGCAACACCGGGGAGCTGTTTTTT
TRBJ1-2 TRBV7-2 once . CASSFQRRDGYTF TGTGCCAGCAGCTTTCAGAGACGTGATGGCTACACCTTC
TRBJ1-5 TRBV7-8 few . CASSLHPNSNQPQHF TGTGCCAGCAGCCTCCACCCTAATAGCAATCAGCCCCAGCATTTT
TRBJ2-1 TRBV5-4 few . CASSPARLVYNEQFF TGTGCCAGCAGCCCGGCGCGACTAGTCTACAATGAGCAGTTCTTC
TRBJ1-3 TRBV30 few . CAWRPRRMSSGNTIYF TGTGCCTGGAGGCCCCGGCGGATGAGCTCTGGAAACACCATATATTTT
TRBJ2-5 TRBV7-2 . TRBD1 CASSVDRVETQYF TGTGCCAGCAGCGTCGACAGGGTCGAGACCCAGTACTTC
TRBJ2-1 TRBV19 . TRBD2 CASNTLAGELKGKFF TGTGCCAGTAACACACTAGCGGGGGAGCTTAAAGGGAAGTTCTTC
TRBJ2-5 TRBV7-6 . . CASSYMAGTSQGETQYF TGTGCCAGCAGCTATATGGCCGGGACCTCCCAAGGAGAGACCCAGTACTTC
TRBJ2-3 TRBV7-2 few . CASSPVAGTDTQYF TGTGCCAGCAGCCCGGTGGCAGGGACAGATACGCAGTATTTT
TRBJ1-1 TRBV2 few TRBD1 CASSWTGVMNTEAFF TGTGCCAGCAGCTGGACAGGGGTTATGAACACTGAAGCTTTCTTT
TRBJ1-3 TRBV30 . . CAWSAPRNSGNTIYF TGTGCCTGGAGTGCCCCGCGGAACTCTGGAAACACCATATATTTT
TRBJ2-7 TRBV10-3 . . CAISASQASSYEQYF TGTGCCATCAGTGCGAGTCAGGCAAGCTCCTACGAGCAGTACTTC
TRBJ2-5 TRBV30 . . CAWSVRETQYF TGTGCCTGGAGTGTAAGGGAGACCCAGTACTTC
TRBJ1-2 TRBV7-2 few TRBD1 CASSLPLGQGHNYGYTF TGTGCCAGCAGCTTACCCCTAGGACAGGGGCATAACTATGGCTACACCTTC
TRBJ2-1 TRBV6-5 . . CASSYRGRDNEQFF TGTGCCAGCAGTTACCGCGGACGTGACAATGAGCAGTTCTTC
TRBJ2-1 TRBV7-9 . . CASSLEAGEQFF TGTGCCAGCAGCTTAGAAGCGGGTGAGCAGTTCTTC
TRBJ2-5 TRBV7-2 . . CASSLGTRQETQYF TGTGCCAGCAGCTTAGGAACTAGACAAGAGACCCAGTACTTC
TRBJ2-1 TRBV1 . . CTSSQGFIQNYNEQFF TGCACCAGCAGCCAAGGCTTCATACAGAACTACAATGAGCAGTTCTTC
TRBJ2-7 TRBV27 . TRBD1 CASSSGTGEYEQYF TGTGCCAGCAGCTCCGGGACAGGGGAATACGAGCAGTACTTC
TRBJ2-1 TRBV7-2 few TRBD2 CASSTPSGGGYNEQFF TGTGCCAGCAGCACCCCCAGCGGGGGGGGGTACAATGAGCAGTTCTTC
TRBJ2-1 TRBV30 . TRBD1 CAWSVTGQGSNEQFF TGTGCCTGGAGTGTTACGGGACAGGGAAGCAATGAGCAGTTCTTC
TRBJ2-5 TRBV5-1 . . CASSLEAGPQQETQYF TGCGCCAGCAGCTTGGAGGCAGGGCCCCAACAAGAGACCCAGTACTTC
TRBJ1-2 TRBV29-1 few TRBD1 CSVGQGNYGYTF TGCAGCGTTGGACAGGGAAACTATGGCTACACCTTC
TRBJ2-3 TRBV5-5 . . CASSFAEGTDTQYF TGTGCCAGCAGCTTCGCGGAGGGCACAGATACGCAGTATTTT
TRBJ1-5 TRBV5-8 few . CASSWNTNSNQPQHF TGTGCCAGCAGCTGGAACACGAATAGCAATCAGCCCCAGCATTTT
TRBJ1-5 TRBV5-8 . . CASTESTDNQPQHF TGTGCCAGCACCGAATCCACGGATAATCAGCCCCAGCATTTT
TRBJ2-5 TRBV7-2 few . CASSFGGVGETQYF TGTGCCAGCAGCTTTGGCGGGGTCGGAGAGACCCAGTACTTC
TRBJ2-2 TRBV7-3 . TRBD1 CASSLKIPGTGLNTGELFF TGTGCCAGCAGCTTGAAGATACCCGGGACAGGCCTAAACACCGGGGAGCTGTTTTTT
TRBJ2-5 TRBV6-5 . . CASSSTALETQYF TGTGCCAGCAGTTCTACGGCGTTGGAGACCCAGTACTTC
TRBJ2-1 TRBV4-2 few TRBD2 CASSQDQGRGGKNEQFF TGTGCCAGCAGCCAAGATCAAGGGCGGGGGGGCAAAAATGAGCAGTTCTTC
TRBJ1-1 TRBV28 . TRBD1 CASSPGGLNTEAFF TGTGCCAGCAGTCCAGGGGGCCTCAACACTGAAGCTTTCTTT
TRBJ1-5 TRBV13 . . CASSLSPKLTGVLRNSNQPQHF TGTGCCAGCAGCTTATCCCCGAAGCTGACAGGAGTACTGCGTAATAGCAATCAGCCCCAGCATTTT
TRBJ1-1 TRBV2 . . CASTRGTEAFF TGTGCCAGCACAAGGGGAACTGAAGCTTTCTTT
TRBJ1-4 TRBV7-2 . . CASSPRTVPNEKLFF TGTGCCAGCAGCCCACGGACAGTACCTAATGAAAAACTGTTTTTT
TRBJ1-1 TRBV29-1 . . CSVSTPMNTEAFF TGCAGCGTTTCTACTCCGATGAACACTGAAGCTTTCTTT
TRBJ1-3 TRBV30 . . CAWSVTYSGNTIYF TGTGCCTGGAGTGTGACTTACTCTGGAAACACCATATATTTT
TRBJ2-1 TRBV6-6 . TRBD2 CASSYDSGGGEQFF TGTGCCAGCAGTTACGACTCGGGGGGAGGTGAGCAGTTCTTC
TRBJ2-5 TRBV11-2 . . CASSLVGGQIRTQYF TGTGCCAGCAGCTTAGTAGGGGGACAAATTAGGACCCAGTACTTC
TRBJ1-2 TRBV13 few . CASSFSSGGYTF TGTGCCAGCAGCTTTTCCTCCGGGGGCTACACCTTC
TRBJ2-6 TRBV4-1 . . CASTLSGASGANVLTF TGCGCCAGCACCTTATCAGGGGCCTCTGGGGCCAACGTCCTGACTTTC
TRBJ2-1 TRBV19 . TRBD1 CASSTRDRDYNEQFF TGTGCCAGTAGTACTAGGGACAGAGACTACAATGAGCAGTTCTTC
TRBJ1-2 TRBV14 . . CASSRKGDYGYTF TGTGCCAGCAGTCGGAAAGGTGACTATGGCTACACCTTC
TRBJ2-1 TRBV7-9 few TRBD2 CASVKVGLVYNEQFF TGTGCCAGCGTAAAGGTCGGACTAGTTTACAATGAGCAGTTCTTC
TRBJ2-2 TRBV9 few . CASSVGTGELFF TGTGCCAGCAGCGTCGGGACCGGGGAGCTGTTTTTT
TRBJ2-5 TRBV7-2 . . CASSSTVGSRAYF TGTGCCAGCAGCTCGACCGTAGGGTCACGTGCGTACTTC
TRBJ2-1 TRBV6-5 few . CASSYLRGEQFF TGTGCCAGCAGCTACCTTCGGGGTGAGCAGTTCTTC
TRBJ2-7 TRBV11-2 few . CASRQPPASSYEQYF TGTGCCAGCCGCCAGCCGCCAGCGAGCTCCTACGAGCAGTACTTC